Following are 8 T cell receptor beta chains from one sample sequenced in a study of CD8 T cells in ankylosing spondylitis. MiXCR, applied by TCRdb to the 5' RACE reads, yields one record per CDR3 protein. The table shows 200,000 to 250,000 distinct CDR3 sequences, with about 10% occurring only once. The specimen sequenced was blood, either unsorted or a sorted T cell fraction (not recorded which). These receptors all come from a male donor with ankylosing spondylitis or in good health (not recorded which).

The chain links TRBV7-9 to TRBJ1-2; the D gene is possibly TRBD1 (6 bases). V lost 3 bases and J lost 0, with 14 bases in between. The CDR3 runs to 16 residues. Germline V gene sequence: CDR1 SEHNR, CDR2 FQNEAQ (reference sequence). In nucleotides, the CDR3 is TGTGCCAGCAGCTTCGGCCCAGGGGACTCTAACTATGGCTACACCTTC. Its protein is CASSFGPGDSNYGYTF. The full variable domain, completed using reference TRBV7-9 and TRBJ1-2, is DTGVSQNPRHKITKRGQNVTFRCDPISEHNRLYWYRQTLGQGPEFLTYFQNEAQLEKSRLLSDRFSAERPKGSFSTLEIQRTEQGDSAMYLCASSFGPGDSNYGYTFGSGTRLTVV.

This clonotype has only a few counts. This chain links TRBV12-3 or TRBV12-4 with TRBJ1-4; no definite D call. V lost 7 bases to trimming and J lost 7 bases, with 13 bases between them. CDR3 size: 13 residues. CDR3 residues: CASTGRWSEKLFF. The CDR3 region has the DNA TGTGCCAGCACCGGGAGGTGGAGTGAAAAACTGTTTTTT.

The chain carries TRBV7-2 and TRBJ2-1; 7 bases fit TRBD1. Germline V CDR1 and CDR2: SGHTA, FQGNSA. The V gene end was trimmed by 7 bases and the J gene end by 5 bases; junction bases not matched to a gene: 5. The CDR3 loop spans 13 amino acids. The CDR3 sequence is CASTGQPNNEQFF. CDR3 sequence (DNA): TGTGCCAGCACGGGACAGCCTAACAATGAGCAGTTCTTC.

This clonotype was observed a handful of times. The J gene is TRBJ1-1, the V gene TRBV30, with D hard to call. The V gene's germline CDR1 is GTSNPN and CDR2 SVGIG (reference sequence). The CDR3 loop spans 13 amino acids. V lost 4 bases and J 6 bases, leaving 15 bases between the germline ends. DNA for the CDR3: TGTGCCTGGATCGGGCACCCTTTGCCTGAAGCTTTCTTT. It specifies CAWIGHPLPEAFF.

This clonotype was detected many times. The chain employs TRBV2 and TRBJ1-3; 8 bases align to TRBD1. Trimming at V came to 5 bases and at J to 2 bases, leaving 11 bases not matched to a gene. The length of the CDR3 is 17 residues. Germline-derived CDR1 and CDR2 are SNHLY and FYNNEI. The chain's CDR3 is CASSIGATGGPGNTIYF. The CDR3 nucleotides read TGTGCCAGCAGTATAGGCGCCACAGGGGGGCCTGGAAACACCATATATTTT. The variable domain in full, with the rest retrieved from reference TRBV2 and TRBJ1-3, is EPEVTQTPSHQVTQMGQEVILRCVPISNHLYFYWYRQILGQKVEFLVSFYNNEISEKSEIFDDQFSVERPDGSNFTLKIRSTKLEDSAMYFCASSIGATGGPGNTIYFGEGSWLTVV.

In this sample, this clonotype turned up many times. The V gene is TRBV5-5, the J gene TRBJ1-4; D unresolved. The V end was cut by 2 bases, the J end by 8 bases, with 13 bases between. The germline V gene encodes CDR1 SGHKS and CDR2 YYEKEE (reference sequence). The CDR3 covers 14 residues. The CDR3 region is CASSFDTVGEKLFF. As DNA, the CDR3 is TGTGCCAGCAGCTTCGACACCGTGGGCGAAAAACTGTTTTTT.

This clonotype has only a few counts. V usage is TRBV27 and J usage is TRBJ2-1, with 10 bases lining up with TRBD2. Per the germline V gene, CDR1 is MNHEY and CDR2 is SMNVEV (reference sequence). This CDR3 contains 14 residues. After removal of 4 bases from V and 9 bases from J, the junction contained 6 bases not matched to a gene. In nucleotides, the CDR3 is TGTGCCAGCAGTTGGGAGCGGGGGGGCACTGAGCAGTTCTTC. Translation gives CASSWERGGTEQFF.

This chain uses TRBV12-3 or TRBV12-4 with TRBJ1-2, with a weak D call TRBD1 (6 bases). Trimming removed 5 bases at V and 8 bases at J, with 15 bases between. The CDR3 runs to 13 residues. The chain's CDR3 is CASSPTGLIGYTF. The CDR3 DNA reads as TGTGCCAGCAGTCCAACAGGGTTGATCGGCTACACCTTC.